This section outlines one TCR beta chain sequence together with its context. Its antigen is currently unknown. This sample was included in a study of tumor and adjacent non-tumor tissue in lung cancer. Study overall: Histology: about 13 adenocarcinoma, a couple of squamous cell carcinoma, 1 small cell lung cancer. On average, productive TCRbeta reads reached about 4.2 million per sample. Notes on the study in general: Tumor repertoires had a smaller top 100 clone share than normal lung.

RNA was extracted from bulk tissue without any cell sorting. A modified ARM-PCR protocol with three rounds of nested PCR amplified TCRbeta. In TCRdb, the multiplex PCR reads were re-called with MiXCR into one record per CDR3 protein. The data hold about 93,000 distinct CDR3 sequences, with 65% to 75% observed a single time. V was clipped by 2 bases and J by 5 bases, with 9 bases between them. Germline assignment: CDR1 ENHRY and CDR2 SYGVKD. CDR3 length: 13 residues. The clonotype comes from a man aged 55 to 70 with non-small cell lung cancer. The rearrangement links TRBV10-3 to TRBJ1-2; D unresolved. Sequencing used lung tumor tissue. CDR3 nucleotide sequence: TGTGCCATCAGTGAGCCAAATTCTTATGGCTACACCTTC. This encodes CAISEPNSYGYTF.